This T cell receptor (beta chain) was retrieved from a study of T cells after yellow fever vaccination. About the study: For low cell numbers, libraries were made with SMART-Seq v4 Ultra Low Input. General study points: The secondary response peaked faster, at day 5 versus 15, but was weaker.

Notes on this clonotype: Its antigen is still unknown.

The CDR3 consists of 12 residues. J was trimmed by 9 bases and V by 6 bases; bases with no gene match: 7. Germline lookup yields CDR1 MNHNS and CDR2 SASEGT. Via MiXCR, TCRdb re-called the 5' RACE reads, giving one row per CDR3 protein. The profile shows approximately 510,000 distinct CDR3 sequences, 21% of them singletons. The specimen comprised PBMCs, sampled roughly 20 days after the first yellow fever vaccination. The receptor was derived from a man in his late teens or twenties who received the YFV17D yellow fever vaccine. The chain carries TRBV6-1 and TRBJ1-1; 7 bases are a match to TRBD1. The CDR3 reads CASRSPGQKAFF. DNA for the CDR3: TGTGCCAGCAGATCCCCGGGACAGAAAGCTTTCTTT.